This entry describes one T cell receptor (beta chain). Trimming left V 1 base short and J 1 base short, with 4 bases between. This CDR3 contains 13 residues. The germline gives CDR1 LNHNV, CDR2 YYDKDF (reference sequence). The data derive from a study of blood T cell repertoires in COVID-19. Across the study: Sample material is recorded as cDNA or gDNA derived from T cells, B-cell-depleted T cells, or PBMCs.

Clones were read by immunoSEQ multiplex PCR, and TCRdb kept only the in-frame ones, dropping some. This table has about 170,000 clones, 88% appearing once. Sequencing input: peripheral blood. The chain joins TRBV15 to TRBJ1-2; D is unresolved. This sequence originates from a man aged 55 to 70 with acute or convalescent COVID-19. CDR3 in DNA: TGTGCCACCAGCAGAGGCAGTAACTATGGCTACACCTTC. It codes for CATSRGSNYGYTF.